The 19 T cell receptor beta chains below were found in one sample sequenced in a study of response to subunit inactivated influenza vaccine. Via MiXCR, TCRdb re-called the RT-PCR reads, giving one row per CDR3 protein. The data hold more than 550,000 distinct CDR3 sequences, with around 10% observed a single time. These sequences were also reported in another study, on T cells expressing NK-cell markers. From that study: Libraries used 5'RACE template switching adding universal primer site and UMIs.

Material: PBMCs from blood, obtained on the day of vaccination. The receptors derive from a man over 45 who received an inactivated influenza vaccine.

This clonotype was seen only a few times. The CDR3 bases are TGTGCCAGCAGACCGGGACTAGCTCTAGTTACGCAGTATTTT. Its translation: CASRPGLALVTQYF. The chain recombines TRBV27 with TRBJ2-3; 9 nucleotides line up with TRBD2. Germline lookup yields CDR1 MNHEY and CDR2 SMNVEV (reference sequence). This CDR3 spans 14 amino acids. V gave up 6 bases and J gave up 8 bases; unmatched junction bases: 9.

This clonotype has just a few counts. V usage is TRBV11-2 and J usage is TRBJ2-7; 11 bases map to TRBD2. CDR1 is SGHAT and CDR2 is FQNNGV in the germline V gene. The CDR3 extends over 16 amino acids. V lost 4 bases, J lost 4 bases, and 9 bases stayed unmatched. CDR3 nucleotide sequence: TGTGCCAGCAGCTCAACACCGGGACTAGCGGCTTACGAGCAGTACTTC. Its protein is CASSSTPGLAAYEQYF.

This chain joins TRBV24-1 and TRBJ1-2; D remains ambiguous. Germline V gene data show CDR1 as KGHDR and CDR2 as SFDVKD. The CDR3 length is 13 residues. The germline V and J ends were trimmed by 8 bases and 2 bases, with 11 bases remaining between them. CDR3 DNA: TGTGCCACCAACGCCGGGCAGAACTATGGCTACACCTTC. Protein sequence: CATNAGQNYGYTF.

This clonotype was counted a few times. The chain employs TRBV11-1 and TRBJ2-7, with 9 bases lining up with TRBD1. Germline V CDR1 and CDR2: SGHAT, FQDESV (reference sequence). The CDR3 has 18 residues. V trimming: 1 base; J trimming: 3 bases; junction bases outside the gene matches: 13. This chain's CDR3 is CASSLVYPRDRVNYEQYF. Here the CDR3 DNA reads TGTGCCAGCAGCTTAGTATACCCTCGGGACAGGGTGAACTACGAGCAGTACTTC.

This clonotype was detected only a few times. The chain employs TRBV20-1 and TRBJ2-3; 7 positions match TRBD2. V gave up 1 base and J gave up 5 bases; unmatched junction bases: 6. Germline V gene lookup returns CDR1 DFQATT and CDR2 SNEGSKA (reference sequence). The length of the CDR3 is 14 residues. In DNA form, the CDR3 reads TGCAGTGCTAGAGTGCGGGAGTTGGGAGATACGCAGTATTTT. It is translated as CSARVRELGDTQYF.

This clonotype was found a few times. The chain couples TRBV20-1 to TRBJ2-4; D gene unclear. This CDR3 region has 13 residues. In germline, CDR1 is DFQATT, CDR2 SNEGSKA (reference sequence). V was trimmed by 3 bases and J by 1 base, leaving 7 bases between them. The CDR3 region is CSARITAKNIQYF. The CDR3 region has the DNA TGCAGTGCTAGGATAACGGCCAAAAACATTCAGTACTTC.

The rearrangement joins TRBV7-2 to TRBJ2-1, with TRBD2 matching over 11 bases. The CDR3 extends over 16 amino acids. Germline loops: CDR1 SGHTA, CDR2 FQGNSA. Unmatched junction bases numbered 6, after V lost 1 base and J lost 7 bases. CDR3 in amino acids: CASSLVMASGRNEQFF. As DNA, the CDR3 is TGTGCCAGCAGCTTAGTTATGGCTAGCGGGAGGAATGAGCAGTTCTTC.

This clonotype was seen many times. The gene calls are TRBV10-2 and TRBJ1-1; 8 bases are a match to TRBD1. Per germline, CDR1 WSHSY and CDR2 SAAADI. Unmatched junction bases numbered 4, after V lost 0 bases and J lost 4 bases. The CDR3 runs 15 residues. CDR3 region: CASSESETGGTEAFF. The CDR3 coding sequence is TGCGCCAGCAGTGAGTCGGAAACAGGGGGCACTGAAGCTTTCTTT.

In the case of this clonotype: This may be a read error: a much more frequent sequence differs by one nucleotide. The chain combines TRBV12-3 or TRBV12-4 with TRBJ1-1; D not certain. The CDR3 covers 13 residues. V gave up 3 bases and J gave up 0 bases, with 5 bases separating them. CDR3 amino acids: CASSFLMNTEAFF. CDR3 DNA: TGTGCCAGCAGTTTTCTCATGAACACTGAAGCTTTCTTT.

This clonotype was observed a handful of times. This sequence joins TRBV24-1 and TRBJ2-1; TRBD2 aligns across 10 bases. Germline V gene data show CDR1 as KGHDR and CDR2 as SFDVKD. The V and J ends lost 3 bases and 8 bases, in that order; junction bases with no gene match: 9. The CDR3 has 16 amino acids. CDR3 sequence: CATSDPGTSDLDEQFF. The CDR3, as DNA: TGTGCCACCAGTGATCCCGGGACTAGCGACCTCGATGAGCAGTTCTTC.

The V and J genes are TRBV6-1 and TRBJ2-1; 10 nucleotides line up with TRBD2. V was clipped by 7 bases and J by 7 bases; unmatched bases: 13. Per germline, CDR1 MNHNS and CDR2 SASEGT. This CDR3 comprises 16 residues. The CDR3 loop reads CASTMLPSGSRNEQFF. The CDR3 nucleotides are TGTGCCAGCACCATGCTGCCTAGCGGGAGTCGGAATGAGCAGTTCTTC.

For this clonotype: A junction boundary mismatches the germline segment, possibly from a read error. J is TRBJ1-6 and V is TRBV4-2; D is unclear. The CDR3 runs to 16 residues. Per the germline V gene, CDR1 is LGHNA and CDR2 is YNFKEQ. The CDR3 DNA follows: TGTGCCAGCAGCCAAGAGGAGGCCTCCTATATTTCACCCCTCCACTTT. This translates into CASSQEEASYISPLHF.

The V call is TRBV15, the J call TRBJ1-2, with D unresolved. The germline V gene encodes CDR1 LNHNV and CDR2 YYDKDF (reference sequence). The V and J ends lost 0 bases and 12 bases respectively, with 17 bases between them. CDR3 length: 14 residues. The CDR3 spells CATSRDGLAGADTF. For the CDR3, the DNA is TGTGCCACCAGCAGAGATGGTCTGGCAGGTGCGGACACCTTC. The full variable domain, its missing parts supplied by reference TRBV15 and TRBJ1-2, is DAMVIQNPRYQVTQFGKPVTLSCSQTLNHNVMYWYQQKSSQAPKLLFHYYDKDFNNEADTPDNFQSRRPNTSFCFLDIRSPGLGDTAMYLCATSRDGLAGADTFGSGTRLTVV.

DNA for the CDR3: TGTGCCAGCAGTTTTACTATTACAGATACGCAGTATTTT. Its protein is CASSFTITDTQYF. The chain employs TRBV28 and TRBJ2-3; D not certain. Germline values: CDR1 MDHEN, CDR2 SYDVKM. This CDR3 spans 13 amino acids. Trimming left V 3 bases short and J 3 bases short, with 7 bases between.

The chain links TRBV20-1 to TRBJ2-1; a possible D gene is TRBD1 (6 bases). The CDR3 is 16 amino acids. CDR1 and CDR2 (germline): DFQATT, SNEGSKA (reference sequence). Trimming stripped 0 bases from V and 7 bases from J, with 19 bases between. The CDR3 spells CSARDVSGVRYNEQFF. The CDR3 region has the DNA TGCAGTGCTAGAGATGTGTCAGGGGTTAGGTATAATGAGCAGTTCTTC.

The sample holds a few counts of this clonotype. The V call is TRBV29-1, the J call TRBJ2-1; D is perhaps TRBD1 (5 bases). The germline gives CDR1 SQVTM, CDR2 ANQGSEA. The CDR3 is 11 amino acids. The V and J ends lost 7 bases and 2 bases respectively, with 6 bases between them. CDR3 in DNA: TGCAGCGGGACAACCTACAATGAGCAGTTCTTC. Protein sequence: CSGTTYNEQFF.

This clonotype was seen more than once but under ten times. The J gene is TRBJ2-7, the V gene TRBV20-1; D is perhaps TRBD1 or TRBD2 (5 bases each). The CDR3 covers 15 residues. Germline CDR1 and CDR2: DFQATT and SNEGSKA (reference sequence). V was pared by 0 bases and J by 6 bases, with 18 bases between. The CDR3 DNA is TGCAGTGCTAGAGATGGTCCTGCGTCCGGGGCCGAGCAGTACTTC. This translates into CSARDGPASGAEQYF.

The V gene is TRBV29-1, the J gene TRBJ2-1, with TRBD2 matching over 8 bases. The CDR3 contains 14 residues. Germline CDR1 and CDR2: SQVTM and ANQGSEA. With V trimmed by 6 bases and J by 6 bases, 10 bases remained unmatched. This CDR3 reads CSVRGTSVPNEQFF. In DNA, the CDR3 is TGCAGCGTGAGGGGGACTAGTGTCCCCAATGAGCAGTTCTTC.

This clonotype showed up just a few times. The chain carries TRBV3-1 and TRBJ2-3; 9 nucleotides match TRBD2. Germline lookup yields CDR1 LGHDT and CDR2 YNNKEL (reference sequence). The V and J ends lost 1 base and 3 bases, in that order; junction bases with no gene match: 11. The CDR3 is 18 amino acids. The CDR3 sequence is CASSQVRLRTSATDTQYF. The CDR3 bases are TGTGCCAGCAGCCAAGTAAGGCTAAGGACTAGCGCGACAGATACGCAGTATTTT.